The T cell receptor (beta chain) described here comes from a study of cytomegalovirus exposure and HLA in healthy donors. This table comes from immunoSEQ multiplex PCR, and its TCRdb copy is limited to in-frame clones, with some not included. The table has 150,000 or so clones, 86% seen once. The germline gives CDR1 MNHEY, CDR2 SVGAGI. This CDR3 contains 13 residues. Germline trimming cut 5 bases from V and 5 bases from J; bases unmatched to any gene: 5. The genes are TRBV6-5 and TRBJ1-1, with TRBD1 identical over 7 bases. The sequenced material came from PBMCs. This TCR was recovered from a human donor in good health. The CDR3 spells CASSRDRRTEAFF. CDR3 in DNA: TGTGCCAGCAGTAGGGACAGACGGACTGAAGCTTTCTTT.